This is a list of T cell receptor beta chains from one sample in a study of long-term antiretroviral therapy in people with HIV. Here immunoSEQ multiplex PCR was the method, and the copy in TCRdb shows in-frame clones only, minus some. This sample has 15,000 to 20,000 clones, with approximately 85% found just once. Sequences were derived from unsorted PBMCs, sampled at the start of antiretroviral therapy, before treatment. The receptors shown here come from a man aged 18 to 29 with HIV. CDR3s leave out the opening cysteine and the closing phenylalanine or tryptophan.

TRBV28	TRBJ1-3	ASTWWGAGNTIY
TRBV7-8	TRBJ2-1	ASSVDLAGVIAYNEQF
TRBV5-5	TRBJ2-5	ASSPWTVQETQY
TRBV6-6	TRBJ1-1	ASITRGSKNTEAF
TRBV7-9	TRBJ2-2	ASRLPGQTSNTGELF
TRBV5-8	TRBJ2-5	ASSGTGAAQETQY
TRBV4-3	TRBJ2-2	ASSQEESVWLAGASGELF
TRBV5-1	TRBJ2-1	ASSYYPGTSGRYEQF
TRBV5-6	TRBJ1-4	ASTSEMGNEKLF
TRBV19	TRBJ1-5	ASSPGYQPQH
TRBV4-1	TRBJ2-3	ASSPPADTQY
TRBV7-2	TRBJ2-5	ASSLGWEIGETQY
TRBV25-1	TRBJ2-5	ASSGDWGARETQY
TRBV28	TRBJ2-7	ASKIGTPEAEQY
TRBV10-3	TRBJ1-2	AITVGQLYGYT
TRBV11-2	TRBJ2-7	ASSSPRAGGGEQY
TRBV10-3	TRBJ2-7	AISEGGPAYEQY
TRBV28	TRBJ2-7	ASSIVGTRGDYEQY
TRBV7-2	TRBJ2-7	ASSLGPGTGGVHEQY
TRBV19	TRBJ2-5	ASSIGTGQETQY
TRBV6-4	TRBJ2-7	ASSDVSWEQY